The 20 T cell receptor beta chains given below trace back to one sample, sequenced in a study of cytomegalovirus exposure and HLA in healthy donors. Sequencing was performed with immunoSEQ multiplex PCR; in TCRdb, only in-frame clones are kept and a portion is missing. The profile covers roughly 45,000 clones, with nearly 95% appearing a single time and less than 9.5% taken by the ten largest. Sample: PBMCs. All receptors come from a young woman in good health and CMV-seropositive.

The chain recombines TRBV28 with TRBJ2-7, with TRBD2 matching 9 bases. V dropped 5 bases and J dropped 7; count of bases not matched to a gene: 15. The CDR3 has 16 residues. CDR1 is MDHEN and CDR2 is SYDVKM in the germline V gene. DNA for the CDR3: TGTGCCAGCAGTCCCCCCAAGGGACTAGCTTCGGGGGAGCAGTACTTC. Its protein product is CASSPPKGLASGEQYF.

V is TRBV5-1 and J is TRBJ2-1, with TRBD2 matching over 14 bases. Germline-derived CDR1 and CDR2 are SGHRS and YFSETQ. V lost 0 bases and J lost 3; bases outside the gene matches: 11. This CDR3 has 20 residues. The DNA of the CDR3 is TGCGCCAGCAGCTTGGGGGGGGTGACCGGGACTAGCGGGAGCTACAATGAGCAGTTCTTC. Translation gives CASSLGGVTGTSGSYNEQFF. The full variable domain, completed using reference TRBV5-1 and TRBJ2-1, is KAGVTQTPRYLIKTRGQQVTLSCSPISGHRSVSWYQQTPGQGLQFLFEYFSETQRNKGNFPGRFSGRQFSNSRSEMNVSTLELGDSALYLCASSLGGVTGTSGSYNEQFFGPGTRLTVL.

The gene calls are TRBV27 and TRBJ2-5, with TRBD1 matching 9 bases. The V gene end was trimmed by 5 bases and the J gene end by 4 bases; junction bases not matched to a gene: 11. Germline V gene data show CDR1 as MNHEY and CDR2 as SMNVEV (reference sequence). The CDR3 contains 16 residues. The CDR3 region has the DNA TGTGCCAGCAGTCGTCAAATAACAGGGGGCCCAGAGACCCAGTACTTC. It translates to CASSRQITGGPETQYF.

The rearrangement uses TRBV20-1 and TRBJ2-3, with D unresolved. V shed 4 bases and J shed 5 bases, with 7 bases lying between them. There are 11 residues in the CDR3. Per germline, CDR1 DFQATT and CDR2 SNEGSKA (reference sequence). This CDR3 is CSATEKDTQYF. The CDR3 region has the DNA TGCAGTGCTACCGAGAAAGATACGCAGTATTTT.

The CDR3 nucleotides read TGTGCCATCAGAGCTACCGGGACAGGGACCACAGATACGCAGTATTTT. It encodes CAIRATGTGTTDTQYF. The chain combines TRBV10-3 with TRBJ2-3, with 9 bases matching TRBD1. The CDR3 spans 16 residues. Germline V gene lookup returns CDR1 ENHRY and CDR2 SYGVKD. The J segment lost 2 bases and the V segment lost 6 bases, leaving 9 bases of the junction unmatched.

This chain connects TRBV11-2 to TRBJ2-2, with 9 bases fitting TRBD1. The germline CDR1 and CDR2 sequences are SGHAT and FQNNGV. Germline trimming cut 5 bases from V and 4 bases from J; bases unmatched to any gene: 11. The length of the CDR3 is 17 residues. CDR3 DNA: TGTGCCAGCAGCCCCGGGACAGGGCCCAGGTCCACCGGGGAGCTGTTTTTT. Translation gives CASSPGTGPRSTGELFF.

The CDR3 DNA follows: TGCGCCAGCAGCCAAGGTCCGGGGGGGTACAATGAGCAGTTCTTC. Its translation: CASSQGPGGYNEQFF. The V and J genes are TRBV4-3 and TRBJ2-1, with 8 bases lining up with TRBD2. CDR3 length: 15 residues. V lost 1 base, J lost 4 bases, and 3 bases stayed unmatched. CDR1 LGHNA and CDR2 YSLEER come from the germline V gene.

This chain links TRBV28 with TRBJ2-5; TRBD1 might be the D (6 bases). Trimming pared 5 bases from V and 5 bases from J, leaving 21 bases between. The V gene's germline CDR1 is MDHEN and CDR2 SYDVKM. The CDR3 runs 16 residues. DNA for the CDR3: TGTGCCAGCAGTAACCTCGGGGATCCGAGGGGGGAGACCCAGTACTTC. This encodes CASSNLGDPRGETQYF.

The chain couples TRBV6-1 to TRBJ2-7, with no clear D. This CDR3 comprises 13 residues. Germline V gives CDR1 MNHNS, CDR2 SASEGT. The V and J ends lost 5 bases and 2 bases respectively, with 10 bases between them. CDR3 nucleotides: TGTGCCAGCAGTACTCACCTTACCTACGAGCAGTACTTC. This gives the protein CASSTHLTYEQYF.

The chain carries TRBV6-5 and TRBJ2-1, with D perhaps matching TRBD2 (6 bases). V shed 6 bases and J shed 3 bases, with 12 bases lying between them. This CDR3 region has 14 residues. Germline V gives CDR1 MNHEY, CDR2 SVGAGI. The CDR3: CASRRSGFYNEQFF. In nucleotides, the CDR3 is TGTGCCAGCAGACGGAGCGGGTTCTACAATGAGCAGTTCTTC.

The V and J genes are TRBV9 and TRBJ2-3; the match to TRBD2 covers 7 bases. Germline V gene lookup returns CDR1 SGDLS and CDR2 YYNGEE. CDR3 length: 16 residues. The V gene end was trimmed by 3 bases and the J gene end by 2 bases; junction bases not matched to a gene: 9. The DNA for the CDR3 is TGTGCCAGCAGCGACGGGACTACAGGCAACACAGATACGCAGTATTTT. Amino acid sequence: CASSDGTTGNTDTQYF. Full variable domain (outside the CDR3, taken from reference TRBV9 and TRBJ2-3): DSGVTQTPKHLITATGQRVTLRCSPRSGDLSVYWYQQSLDQGLQFLIQYYNGEERAKGNILERFSAQQFPDLHSELNLSSLELGDSALYFCASSDGTTGNTDTQYFGPGTRLTVL.

V usage is TRBV19 and J usage is TRBJ1-1, with D possibly being TRBD1 (6 bases). The germline V gene encodes CDR1 LNHDA and CDR2 SQIVND (reference sequence). The CDR3 length is 18 residues. V was cut by 4 bases and J by 1 base, with 22 bases left in between. The CDR3 loop is CASSSFTGTGVWNTEAFF. In DNA form, the CDR3 reads TGTGCCAGTAGTAGCTTTACAGGGACCGGTGTGTGGAACACTGAAGCTTTCTTT.

The J gene is TRBJ1-3, the V gene TRBV9, with a possible D match to TRBD1 (5 bases). The CDR3 loop spans 16 amino acids. V was shortened by 0 bases and J by 0 bases, with 10 bases between the two germline ends. Germline-derived CDR1 and CDR2 are SGDLS and YYNGEE. The CDR3 nucleotides are TGTGCCAGCAGCGTAGCCCAGGGAGGCTCTGGAAACACCATATATTTT. Translation: CASSVAQGGSGNTIYF.

The chain is built from TRBV28 and TRBJ2-4; 7 bases match TRBD1. V trimming: 6 bases; J trimming: 4 bases; junction bases outside the gene matches: 9. Germline V CDR1 and CDR2: MDHEN, SYDVKM. There are 15 residues in the CDR3. CDR3 in DNA: TGTGCCAGCAGCCCCCGGACAGGAGAGAAAAACATTCAGTACTTC. Translating gives CASSPRTGEKNIQYF.

This clone was observed a handful of times. J is TRBJ1-1 and V is TRBV28, with 7 bases lining up with TRBD1. From germline, CDR1 is MDHEN and CDR2 SYDVKM. CDR3 length: 14 amino acids. Unmatched junction bases numbered 10, after V lost 7 bases and J lost 5 bases. CDR3: CASNSGGVWTEAFF. CDR3 nucleotide sequence: TGTGCCAGCAACTCAGGGGGAGTGTGGACTGAAGCTTTCTTT. Supplemented by reference TRBV28 and TRBJ1-1, the full variable domain reads DVKVTQSSRYLVKRTGEKVFLECVQDMDHENMFWYRQDPGLGLRLIYFSYDVKMKEKGDIPEGYSVSREKKERFSLILESASTNQTSMYLCASNSGGVWTEAFFGQGTRLTVV.

The gene calls are TRBV27 and TRBJ1-1; possible D gene TRBD1, 6 bases. From germline, CDR1 is MNHEY and CDR2 SMNVEV (reference sequence). The CDR3 covers 15 residues. V lost 2 bases and J lost 6, with 16 bases in between. Here the CDR3 DNA reads TGTGCCAGCAGTTTAGATCAGGGGCTAGATGCTGAAGCTTTCTTT. Translated: CASSLDQGLDAEAFF.

This chain links TRBV6-6 with TRBJ2-1; 12 bases align to TRBD2. Germline V gene data show CDR1 as MNHNY and CDR2 as SVGAGI (reference sequence). CDR3 length: 15 residues. V gave up 5 bases and J gave up 7 bases; unmatched junction bases: 6. The CDR3 region has the DNA TGTGCCAGCAGTAGACTAGCGGGAGTGAAGAATGAGCAGTTCTTC. Encoded protein: CASSRLAGVKNEQFF.

This sequence joins TRBV5-1 and TRBJ1-1; a possible D gene is TRBD1 (5 bases). CDR3 length: 13 amino acids. V lost 4 bases, J lost 8 bases, and 15 bases lay in between. Germline V gives CDR1 SGHRS, CDR2 YFSETQ. The CDR3 reads CASSPPWRGEAFF. The CDR3 region has the DNA TGCGCCAGCAGCCCTCCGTGGCGGGGGGAAGCTTTCTTT.

This chain links TRBV29-1 with TRBJ1-2; no reliable D call. The CDR3 loop spans 11 amino acids. Germline V gene sequence: CDR1 SQVTM, CDR2 ANQGSEA. V was cut by 4 bases and J by 6 bases, with 9 bases left in between. The CDR3 here is CSVVAADGYTF. The CDR3 nucleotides are TGCAGCGTTGTGGCGGCGGATGGCTACACCTTC.

DNA of the CDR3: TGTGCCAGCAGTGCCCGTATAGCGGGAGGGCCTAAAGAGACCCAGTACTTC. Amino acids: CASSARIAGGPKETQYF. This rearrangement joins TRBV6-1 to TRBJ2-5, with 11 bases aligning to TRBD2. With 4 bases clipped from V and 3 bases from J, the junction kept 10 bases outside the gene matches. Germline V gene data show CDR1 as MNHNS and CDR2 as SASEGT. This CDR3 spans 17 amino acids.